This T cell receptor (beta chain) derives from a study of technical replicates of blood from a few donors. Only in-frame clones appear in the TCRdb table, and some are missing; sequencing was by immunoSEQ multiplex PCR. The sample includes approximately 70,000 clones, nearly 98% of them seen just once. CDR1 and CDR2 (germline): SGHKS, YYEKEE (reference sequence). V gave up 4 bases and J gave up 7 bases; unmatched junction bases: 5. The CDR3 has 14 residues. The clonotype originates from a human donor in good health. Sequences were obtained from T cells isolated from PBMCs. The chain employs TRBV5-5 and TRBJ1-6, with 7 bases lining up with TRBD1. This CDR3 reads CASSPRDRNSPLHF. DNA for the CDR3: TGTGCCAGCAGCCCCCGGGACAGAAATTCACCCCTCCACTTT.